This T cell receptor (beta chain) was identified during a study of blood T cell repertoires in COVID-19. The CDR3 covers 17 residues. CDR1 and CDR2 from the germline V gene are MNHEY and SMNVEV (reference sequence). Between the trimmed V and J ends, which lost 8 bases and 0 bases, there was a span of 23 bases. Sequencing used immunoSEQ multiplex PCR; TCRdb keeps in-frame clones, though not all of them. The profile covers about 230,000 clones, with around 83% appearing a single time and around 2.4% taken by the ten largest. The sequenced sample was peripheral blood. The rearrangement uses TRBV27 and TRBJ2-7; D is perhaps TRBD2 (5 bases). This TCR was recovered from a man aged 40-55 years who had recovered from COVID-19. CDR3: CASRRGGKGSSSYEQYF. The DNA of the CDR3 is TGTGCCAGCCGACGAGGAGGAAAAGGAAGTAGCTCCTACGAGCAGTACTTC.